Listed here is a single T cell receptor (beta chain). Its antigen is not identified. V shed 6 bases, J shed 5 bases, and the junction held 5 bases outside the gene matches. In germline, CDR1 is SGHDN, CDR2 FVKESK. The CDR3 extends over 15 amino acids. Positively selected for CCR7, the CD45RO-negative cells used as naive CD8 cells excluded terminally differentiated effector memory CD45RA+ cells. Researchers ran the assay at a deep level. Only in-frame clones appear in the TCRdb table, and some are missing; sequencing was by immunoSEQ multiplex PCR. Seen here are nearly 600,000 clones, 95% observed once, and the top ten hold about 0.11%. The data are from a study of shared clonotypes between healthy human individuals. General study results and limits: Sorted-subset samples were not fully sequenced, rarefaction indicated.

The origin of this receptor is a woman between 25 and 40 years old in good health. The chain is built from TRBV14 and TRBJ2-1; 12 nucleotides agree with TRBD2. The source material was naive CD8+ T cells sorted from blood. DNA for the CDR3: TGTGCCAGCAGTAGGAGGACTAGCGGGAACAATGAGCAGTTCTTC. Its translation is CASSRRTSGNNEQFF.